This T cell receptor (beta chain) was profiled in a study of CD8+CD57+ T cells in acquired aplastic anemia (dated 2018 in TCRdb). Concerning the study at large: Extracted DNA from sorted CD4+ and CD8+ cells averaged approximately 3 ug, ranging from roughly 0.2 to 30 ug. Mean read counts for healthy donor samples were some 10 million for CD4+ cells and roughly 12 million for CD8+ cells.

Here is what the overall study found, with its caveats: CD8+ Simpson's diversity did not differ significantly between patients and healthy controls (P=0.060). Although under 35 CD8+ CDR3 sequences were shared by patients and controls, these sequences appeared highly expressed in patients and within the immunodominant clones of patients.

Points on this clonotype: Its antigen remains undetermined. One end of the junction is discordant with germline, which a read error may explain.

In this study, sorted CD4+ and CD8+ T cells from the blood of healthy subjects and of severe aplastic anemia patients had their TCR repertoires deep-sequenced. Ficoll-Paque density gradient centrifugation was used to isolate peripheral blood mononuclear cells. Before DNA extraction, CD4+ and CD8+ T cells were sorted by FACS or by magnetic beads. There are 15 amino acids in the CDR3, from cysteine to phenylalanine inclusive. Of the read, only the CDR3 DNA is kept; its 45 bases are in frame from base 1. Sequences SEHNR (CDR1) and FQNEAQ (CDR2) are obtained from the germline V gene (reference sequence). TCR beta VDJ combination and CDR3 sequence profiling used genomic DNA as the template. TCR repertoire sequencing was run on an Illumina HiSeq 2000. For the original study's pipeline: TRBV/TRBJ rearrangement plots, CDR3 size and DJ length profiles, and Simpson's diversity index were used to evaluate the repertoires. The most abundant DNA sequence in the deep sequencing data was defined as the immunodominant clone. CDR3 amino acid sequences were checked for sharing across subjects and were also compared against the VDJdb database and published repertoires. TCRdb's own reprocessing of the public reads used fastp at Q25 and MiXCR and kept productive beta chains. Merged by CDR3 protein, the rows form single entries marked with the most common genes and DNA. These V and J calls derive from TCRdb rather than the authors' analysis. Within this sample are 100,000 to 120,000 distinct CDR3 sequences, with less than 65% of them counted one time only. Clones ranked in the top ten supply 25% to 35% of the sample.

The sequenced sample consisted of sorted CD4+, CD8+, or CD8+CD57+ T cells (not recorded which) from PBMCs. Recombination connected TRBV7-9 to TRBJ1-2, with 12 junctional bases fitting TRBD1. The TCR was taken from a human donor in good health, serving as a control. This receptor has the CDR3 CASSHWGQGAHGYTF. The nucleotide sequence is given as TGCGCCAGCAGCCATTGGGGACAGGGGGCGCACGGCTACACCTTC. Reference TRBV7-9 and TRBJ1-2 proteins supply the regions before and after the CDR3; the full variable domain is: DTGVSQNPRHKITKRGQNVTFRCDPISEHNRLYWYRQTLGQGPEFLTYFQNEAQLEKSRLLSDRFSAERPKGSFSTLEIQRTEQGDSAMYLCASSHWGQGAHGYTFGSGTRLTVV.